These T cell receptor beta chains were read from a single sample in a study of cytomegalovirus exposure and HLA in healthy donors. Produced via immunoSEQ multiplex PCR; TCRdb's table is partial and in-frame only. The data hold about 170,000 clones, with about 85% observed a single time. Source material: PBMCs. These receptors were obtained from a man aged 30 to 45 in good health and CMV-seropositive. Both conserved end residues are trimmed from each CDR3. A D gene is named only where the DNA matches it firmly.

V gene,J gene,D gene,CDR3 protein
TRBV6-5,TRBJ2-7,TRBD1,ASSYLGTGPYEQY
TRBV19,TRBJ2-2,-,ASSIAAGDRAGELF
TRBV27,TRBJ2-3,TRBD2,ASRLWTSGNTDTQY
TRBV19,TRBJ2-1,TRBD2,ASSRTSGTNNEQF
TRBV5-5,TRBJ1-5,-,ASSFGGQPQH
TRBV2,TRBJ1-1,-,ARSGGHGNTEAF
TRBV7-9,TRBJ1-4,-,ASSEGQSRI
TRBV29-1,TRBJ1-1,-,SVLSKGGNTEAF
TRBV5-4,TRBJ2-3,TRBD2,ASSLGLAGVRPTTDTQY
TRBV5-1,TRBJ2-5,-,ASSGEGFTGETQY
TRBV7-3,TRBJ2-1,-,ASSLTKLAGGHEQF
TRBV4-3,TRBJ2-6,-,ASSQEGESSGANVLT
TRBV4-3,TRBJ1-1,-,ASSQATGSGRTF
TRBV5-1,TRBJ2-5,-,ASSPRRRQETQY
TRBV6-6,TRBJ1-1,TRBD1,ASRALGQGGAEAF
TRBV9,TRBJ1-2,TRBD1,ASSAQGAGGYT
TRBV19,TRBJ1-1,TRBD1,ASSALGTALNTEAF
TRBV4-1,TRBJ1-5,TRBD1,ASSLKTGTGLGQPQH
TRBV6-1,TRBJ2-6,-,ASRDSSGANVLT
TRBV19,TRBJ1-5,-,ASSSQPITGGNQSQH
TRBV27,TRBJ2-1,-,ATGLGRYNEQF
TRBV5-1,TRBJ2-2,-,ASSLGQSGELF
TRBV11-2,TRBJ2-1,-,ASSLPGLQSWDEQF
TRBV5-4,TRBJ1-2,TRBD1,ASSLDREYGYT
TRBV6-6,TRBJ2-2,TRBD1,ASSSPGQGASGELF
TRBV12-5,TRBJ2-5,-,ASALSGTGTQY
TRBV6-1,TRBJ2-5,TRBD2,ASSPVGSGSQTQY
TRBV7-2,TRBJ2-1,-,ASSSFAGTYNEQF
TRBV11-3,TRBJ1-4,-,ASSRRRGGTEKLF
TRBV25-1,TRBJ2-5,-,ASSLGGRGSETQY
TRBV5-8,TRBJ1-1,-,ASTHFLEDSHPTEAF
TRBV15,TRBJ2-1,-,ATSNFKTGEQF
TRBV5-6,TRBJ2-1,TRBD1,ASSFDRGLIEQF
TRBV29-1,TRBJ2-7,TRBD1,SASTGDYEQY
TRBV9,TRBJ2-5,TRBD1,ASSPQDREETQY
TRBV19,TRBJ2-1,TRBD1,ASRWDRSSYNEQF
TRBV27,TRBJ2-1,TRBD1,ASSVSPGPGGNEQF
TRBV6-1,TRBJ2-2,-,ASSVGGVITGELF
TRBV19,TRBJ1-5,-,ASSTTGYSNQPQH
TRBV7-3,TRBJ2-1,TRBD2,ASSPIAGLYNEQF
TRBV12-5,TRBJ2-3,TRBD2,ASGRGLAGADTQY
TRBV10-3,TRBJ1-3,-,AISDGNSGNTIY
TRBV6-6,TRBJ2-3,TRBD2,ASSPTSGRAPDTQY
TRBV18,TRBJ2-1,-,ASSTSNSYNEQF
TRBV7-6,TRBJ1-6,-,ASSLAGLNSPLH
TRBV7-9,TRBJ2-7,-,ASSPGHKPFYEQY
TRBV5-1,TRBJ2-1,-,ASSLGQLYNEQF
TRBV5-1,TRBJ2-7,TRBD1,ASSPGTGGFGQY
TRBV6-6,TRBJ2-1,-,ASTSKVGQTYNEQF
TRBV2,TRBJ1-2,-,ASSEERARGSGYT
TRBV7-3,TRBJ1-1,-,ASSTRGLGEAF
TRBV5-1,TRBJ1-2,TRBD1,ASSTDRGLGYT
TRBV6-5,TRBJ1-1,TRBD1,ASSRTGGGITEAF